These 5 T cell receptor beta chains share one sample of origin, sequenced in a study of beta chain bispecific antibodies for T cell cancers. Broader study findings: The leukemia cells, rather than normal T cells, gave most of the targeted TRBV signal.

TCRdb independently ran MiXCR on the 5' RACE reads; one entry per CDR3 protein. The data contain 20,000 to 25,000 distinct CDR3 sequences, less than 3% of them singletons. These TCRs are of unknown antigen specificity. T cells were expanded from blood mononuclear cells for two to three days with anti-CD3 OKT3 or CD3/CD28 beads. Sequencing was done on a sample of healthy donor T cells cultured with leukemia cells. The receptor set was obtained from a human donor in good health. Some clones in this sample may be carry-over from other donors' samples.

The table lists this clonotype with many counts. The chain employs TRBV6-5 and TRBJ2-7; 7 nucleotides line up with TRBD1. Trimming at V came to 5 bases and at J to 1 base, leaving 11 bases not matched to a gene. Per germline, CDR1 MNHEY and CDR2 SVGAGI. The CDR3 totals 16 residues. Here the CDR3 reads CASSREDRETSYEQYF. DNA of the CDR3: TGTGCCAGCAGTCGGGAAGACAGGGAAACTTCCTACGAGCAGTACTTC.

The sample holds many counts of this clonotype. This chain connects TRBV2 to TRBJ2-4; the match to TRBD2 covers 14 bases. The CDR3 loop spans 16 amino acids. V was pared by 2 bases and J by 8 bases, with 5 bases of the junction left unmatched. Germline V lookup: CDR1 SNHLY, CDR2 FYNNEI. CDR3 in amino acids: CASSEQGTSGGDIQYF. In DNA, the CDR3 is TGTGCCAGCAGTGAACAAGGGACTAGCGGGGGAGACATTCAGTACTTC. Using reference TRBV2 and TRBJ2-4 for the parts outside the CDR3, the full variable domain is EPEVTQTPSHQVTQMGQEVILRCVPISNHLYFYWYRQILGQKVEFLVSFYNNEISEKSEIFDDQFSVERPDGSNFTLKIRSTKLEDSAMYFCASSEQGTSGGDIQYFGAGTRLSVL.

Many counts were recorded for this clonotype. J is TRBJ2-1 and V is TRBV18; D unresolved. This CDR3 has 14 amino acids. Trimming left V 0 bases short and J 7 bases short, with 10 bases between. The V gene's germline CDR1 is KGHSH and CDR2 LQKENI. The CDR3 region has the DNA TGTGCCAGCTCACCACCGCTCGCACAGAATGAGCAGTTCTTC. Its translation is CASSPPLAQNEQFF. Full variable domain (outside the CDR3, taken from reference TRBV18 and TRBJ2-1): NAGVMQNPRHLVRRRGQEARLRCSPMKGHSHVYWYRQLPEEGLKFMVYLQKENIIDESGMPKERFSAEFPKEGPSILRIQQVVRGDSAAYFCASSPPLAQNEQFFGPGTRLTVL.

This clonotype appeared many times. The chain carries TRBV6-5 and TRBJ2-1, with TRBD1 as a possible D gene (5 bases). V was shortened by 6 bases and J by 5 bases, with 17 bases between the two germline ends. CDR3 length: 15 amino acids. From germline, CDR1 is MNHEY and CDR2 SVGAGI. DNA for the CDR3: TGTGCCAGCAGCCCTCCAGCTGGGGCCCACAATGAGCAGTTCTTC. Amino acids: CASSPPAGAHNEQFF.

V is TRBV5-4 and J is TRBJ2-5; 8 bases are a match to TRBD2. This CDR3 is 16 amino acids long. The V gene end was trimmed by 9 bases and the J gene end by 2 bases; junction bases not matched to a gene: 15. Germline V lookup: CDR1 SGHNT, CDR2 YYREEE (reference sequence). The DNA of the CDR3 is TGTGCCACCACATCGGTCCGGGGGGGCTTGCAAGAGACCCAGTACTTC. Residues: CATTSVRGGLQETQYF.